This T cell receptor (beta chain) was captured by sequencing in a study of beta chain features in type 1 diabetes. Study at large: The patient and healthy donor groups were comparable for age, gender and cell yields.

Purity exceeding 95% was reached by all sorted populations. V was cut by 0 bases and J by 3 bases, with 4 bases left in between. The CDR3 spans 13 residues. The germline V gene has CDR1 SGHNT and CDR2 YYREEE (reference sequence). The entirety of the isolated RNA underwent reverse transcription, so expressed TCRB transcripts were sequenced. Mean read depth for naive, central memory and regulatory T cell samples was around 3.8 million reads. Sequencing was performed with immunoSEQ multiplex PCR; in TCRdb, only in-frame clones are kept and a portion is missing. The sample yields approximately 170,000 clones, 7% to 9% seen once. The table lists this clone with many counts. Antigen specificity is unknown. Study-wide results and caveats: Any PCR bias toward short templates would affect both groups alike. Type 1 diabetes patients showed a moderate but significant shortening of TCRB CDR3s in all four CD4+ subsets.

The clonotype was recovered from a man younger than 35 with type 1 diabetes. The sequencing sample was made of central memory CD4+ T cells from blood. The chain couples TRBV5-4 to TRBJ2-1, with D unclear. The CDR3 sequence: CASSLGSYNEQFF. CDR3 sequence (DNA): TGTGCCAGCAGCTTGGGGAGCTACAATGAGCAGTTCTTC. Using reference TRBV5-4 and TRBJ2-1 for the parts outside the CDR3, the full variable domain is ETGVTQSPTHLIKTRGQQVTLRCSSQSGHNTVSWYQQALGQGPQFIFQYYREEENGRGNFPPRFSGLQFPNYSSELNVNALELDDSALYLCASSLGSYNEQFFGPGTRLTVL.